The T cell receptor (beta chain) described here comes from a study of T cell responses to AZD1222 COVID-19 vaccine. Measured with immunoSEQ multiplex PCR; TCRdb has only the in-frame clones, and not every one. The sample has about 60,000 clones; approximately 86% are singletons. Germline values: CDR1 SGHAT, CDR2 FQNNGV. The CDR3 spans 15 residues. V dropped 0 bases and J dropped 8 bases, with 11 bases sitting between them. The gene calls are TRBV11-2 and TRBJ1-6; perhaps TRBD1 as D (5 bases). The sequence came from an adult in good health. This specimen consisted of peripheral blood, obtained on day 0 of AZD1222 vaccination. CDR3 nucleotide sequence: TGTGCCAGCAGCTTAGAGGGGGTTCCGGATTCACCCCTCCACTTT. It specifies CASSLEGVPDSPLHF. Full variable domain (remainder filled in from reference TRBV11-2 and TRBJ1-6): EAGVAQSPRYKIIEKRQSVAFWCNPISGHATLYWYQQILGQGPKLLIQFQNNGVVDDSQLPKDRFSAERLKGVDSTLKIQPAKLEDSAVYLCASSLEGVPDSPLHFGNGTRLTVT.